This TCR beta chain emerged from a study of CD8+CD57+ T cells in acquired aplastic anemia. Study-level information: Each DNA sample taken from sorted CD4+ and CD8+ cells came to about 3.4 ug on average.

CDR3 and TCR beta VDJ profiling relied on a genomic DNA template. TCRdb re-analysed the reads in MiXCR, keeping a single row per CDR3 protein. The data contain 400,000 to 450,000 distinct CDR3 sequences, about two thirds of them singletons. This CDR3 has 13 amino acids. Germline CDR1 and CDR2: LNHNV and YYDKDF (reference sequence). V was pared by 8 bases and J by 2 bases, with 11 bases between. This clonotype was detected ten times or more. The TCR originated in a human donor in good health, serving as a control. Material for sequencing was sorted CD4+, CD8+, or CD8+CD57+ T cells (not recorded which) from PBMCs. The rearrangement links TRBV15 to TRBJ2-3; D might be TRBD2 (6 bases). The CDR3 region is CATETSPTDTQYF. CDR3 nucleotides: TGTGCCACCGAAACTAGCCCCACAGATACGCAGTATTTT.